These 23 T cell receptor beta chains were sequenced from one sample in a study of blood T cells in healthy people across ages. Combining a sample-barcoded 5' primer with a J-beta primer mix, a second PCR ran for roughly 7 to 11 cycles. TCRdb processed the 5' RACE reads anew with MiXCR; each CDR3 protein has one entry. The sample contains 760,000 or so distinct CDR3 sequences, roughly 25% of which appear only once. This sample was shared with a second study, whose subject was T cells of mothers and their children.

Input material: blood. These TCRs come from a boy younger than 18 in good health.

This chain uses TRBV7-2 with TRBJ2-7; D possibly corresponds to TRBD1 (6 bases). This CDR3 comprises 16 residues. The germline CDR1 and CDR2 sequences are SGHTA and FQGNSA. V lost 0 bases and J lost 3, with 15 bases in between. The CDR3 here is CASSLAPGTRLYEQYF. In nucleotides, the CDR3 is TGTGCCAGCAGCTTAGCGCCCGGGACAAGGCTCTACGAGCAGTACTTC.

Of note for this clonotype: The missing conserved phenylalanine or tryptophan at the end of this CDR3 makes a read error likely. The chain joins TRBV18 to TRBJ2-5, with 7 bases fitting TRBD1. The J call may be faulty, since TRBJ2-7 better matches the DNA end. The CDR3 sequence is 14 residues long. Germline loops: CDR1 KGHSH, CDR2 LQKENI. Here the CDR3 reads CASSPSDREDEQYL. The CDR3 DNA reads as TGTGCCAGCTCACCGAGTGACAGGGAAGACGAGCAGTACTTA.

The chain recombines TRBV4-2 with TRBJ2-5, with a tentative D call TRBD2 (5 bases). The CDR3 sequence is 18 residues long. Germline V gene data show CDR1 as LGHNA and CDR2 as YNFKEQ. V was pared by 1 base and J by 4 bases, with 22 bases between. This chain's CDR3 is CASSQGVGLSREGETQYF. The CDR3 nucleotides read TGTGCCAGCAGCCAAGGGGTAGGGCTATCTCGCGAGGGAGAGACCCAGTACTTC.

This clonotype was observed a handful of times. The chain's CDR3 is CASSGEGQGNSPLHF. For the CDR3, the DNA is TGTGCCAGCAGCGGAGAAGGACAGGGAAATTCACCCCTCCACTTT. The rearrangement links TRBV9 to TRBJ1-6; 8 nucleotides agree with TRBD1. From germline, CDR1 is SGDLS and CDR2 YYNGEE. Germline trimming cut 3 bases from V and 7 bases from J; bases unmatched to any gene: 6. The CDR3 consists of 15 residues.

The chain combines TRBV4-1 with TRBJ2-5; the match to TRBD1 covers 8 bases. The J call may be incorrect, as the DNA end agrees better with TRBJ2-7. This CDR3 is 15 amino acids long. Germline lookup yields CDR1 MGHRA and CDR2 YSYEKL. This chain's CDR3 is CASSVGQGVYYEQYF. DNA of the CDR3: TGCGCCAGCAGCGTTGGACAGGGTGTTTACTACGAGCAGTACTTC.

The chain employs TRBV29-1 and TRBJ1-2; D ambiguous. CDR3 length: 11 residues. Germline V gene data show CDR1 as SQVTM and CDR2 as ANQGSEA. V was clipped by 6 bases and J by 4 bases, with 9 bases between them. In DNA, the CDR3 is TGCAGCGTCCGAGGTTTCTATGGCTACACCTTC. It translates to CSVRGFYGYTF.

This clonotype has only a few counts. The chain is built from TRBV5-1 and TRBJ2-3, with 10 bases identical to TRBD2. V gave up 1 base and J gave up 2 bases; unmatched junction bases: 4. CDR3 length: 16 amino acids. CDR1 is SGHRS, CDR2 YFSETQ, per germline. As DNA, the CDR3 is TGCGCCAGCAGCTTGCTAGCGGGGGACCCCACAGATACGCAGTATTTT. Its translation is CASSLLAGDPTDTQYF.

The CDR3 is CASSLPWTSGSQETQYF. The CDR3 nucleotides are TGTGCCAGCAGCTTACCCTGGACTAGCGGAAGCCAAGAGACCCAGTACTTC. This chain links TRBV5-6 with TRBJ2-5; 10 nucleotides match TRBD2. V was clipped by 2 bases and J by 1 base; unmatched bases: 8. Germline lookup yields CDR1 SGHDT and CDR2 YYEEEE. The CDR3 has 17 residues.

In its sample, this clonotype was seen a few times. The chain recombines TRBV29-1 with TRBJ2-7; D is perhaps TRBD1 or TRBD2 (5 bases each). Germline CDR1 reads SQVTM; CDR2 reads ANQGSEA. The CDR3 has 13 amino acids. Trimming cost V 6 bases and J 4 bases, with 16 bases left between them. The CDR3 is CSVASRVAYEQYF. DNA for the CDR3: TGCAGCGTCGCCTCCAGGGTAGCGTACGAGCAGTACTTC.

This chain links TRBV3-1 with TRBJ2-5; D is unclear. Germline V gene lookup returns CDR1 LGHDT and CDR2 YNNKEL (reference sequence). This CDR3 has 13 amino acids. V lost 4 bases and J lost 6, with 12 bases in between. This CDR3 reads CASSPPGPQTQYF. Written as DNA, the CDR3 is TGTGCCAGCAGCCCCCCAGGCCCGCAGACCCAGTACTTC.

This clonotype has only a few counts. V and J are TRBV29-1 and TRBJ1-1; possibly TRBD1 for D (6 bases). There are 13 residues in the CDR3. V gave up 7 bases and J gave up 0 bases, with 12 bases separating them. The germline V gene has CDR1 SQVTM and CDR2 ANQGSEA. The CDR3, as DNA: TGCAGCGCTCGACAGGTAATGAACACTGAAGCTTTCTTT. Translating it yields CSARQVMNTEAFF.

This clonotype has more than one count but fewer than ten. The chain employs TRBV9 and TRBJ2-5, with D unresolved. Germline V lookup: CDR1 SGDLS, CDR2 YYNGEE. The CDR3 extends over 10 amino acids. The CDR3 here is CATHQETQYF. DNA for the CDR3: TGTGCGACGCACCAAGAGACCCAGTACTTC.

This sequence joins TRBV5-1 and TRBJ2-4; possible D gene TRBD2, 6 bases. CDR1 and CDR2 from the germline V gene are SGHRS and YFSETQ. V lost 2 bases to trimming and J lost 2 bases, with 11 bases between them. The CDR3 spans 15 residues. This CDR3 is CASSFSGTTKNIQYF. CDR3 nucleotide sequence: TGCGCCAGCAGCTTTAGCGGAACGACCAAAAACATTCAGTACTTC.

A few counts support this clonotype. The rearrangement joins TRBV19 to TRBJ1-2, with D perhaps TRBD1 (5 bases). This CDR3 region has 13 residues. In germline, CDR1 is LNHDA, CDR2 SQIVND (reference sequence). Trimming removed 5 bases from V and 8 bases from J, with 15 bases in between. This chain's CDR3 is CASSAGQFRGYTF. CDR3 sequence (DNA): TGTGCCAGTAGTGCCGGACAATTTCGGGGCTACACCTTC. Full variable domain (remainder filled in from reference TRBV19 and TRBJ1-2): DGGITQSPKYLFRKEGQNVTLSCEQNLNHDAMYWYRQDPGQGLRLIYYSQIVNDFQKGDIAEGYSVSREKKESFPLTVTSAQKNPTAFYLCASSAGQFRGYTFGSGTRLTVV.

This clonotype was seen a few times. The chain couples TRBV29-1 to TRBJ1-1, with a possible D match to TRBD1 (5 bases). V lost 7 bases, J lost 3 bases, and 15 bases lay in between. The V gene's germline CDR1 is SQVTM and CDR2 ANQGSEA. The CDR3 runs 13 residues. CDR3 nucleotides: TGCAGCGCCTCGCCGCTCAGGGACACTGAAGCTTTCTTT. Amino acids: CSASPLRDTEAFF.

In this sample, this clonotype turned up a few times. V gene TRBV29-1 combines with J gene TRBJ2-5, with TRBD2 matching 7 bases. The J call may be mistaken, given a closer DNA end match to TRBJ2-7. CDR3 length: 14 amino acids. Germline values: CDR1 SQVTM, CDR2 ANQGSEA. CDR3: CSASPMGGTHEQYF. The CDR3 bases are TGCAGCGCCTCCCCGATGGGAGGGACCCACGAGCAGTACTTC.

The gene calls are TRBV20-1 and TRBJ2-7; TRBD1 is a possible D gene (6 bases). V lost 2 bases and J lost 6, with 17 bases in between. The germline V gene has CDR1 DFQATT and CDR2 SNEGSKA (reference sequence). The CDR3 runs to 14 residues. The CDR3 sequence is CSARSGTSFLEQYF. In DNA form, the CDR3 reads TGCAGTGCTAGATCAGGGACATCGTTCCTCGAGCAGTACTTC.

The chain recombines TRBV24-1 with TRBJ1-5, with TRBD1 matching over 7 bases. This CDR3 is 16 amino acids long. The V and J ends lost 3 bases and 8 bases, in that order; junction bases with no gene match: 12. The V gene's germline CDR1 is KGHDR and CDR2 SFDVKD. CDR3 nucleotides: TGTGCCACCAGTGATGGCACAGGGGTTCGTAACGAGCCCCAGCATTTT. Protein product: CATSDGTGVRNEPQHF.

The J gene is TRBJ2-5, the V gene TRBV7-9; tentative D call: TRBD2 (6 bases). V was shortened by 5 bases and J by 9 bases, with 13 bases between the two germline ends. Germline CDR1 is SEHNR and CDR2 is FQNEAQ (reference sequence). The CDR3 runs 12 residues. CDR3 nucleotide sequence: TGTGCCAGCAGCAGGAGTGGAGGGTCCCAGTACTTC. Protein product: CASSRSGGSQYF.

This clonotype was counted a few times. This rearrangement joins TRBV7-2 to TRBJ2-3; D is unresolved. CDR1 is SGHTA, CDR2 FQGNSA, per germline. Trimming cost V 6 bases and J 6 bases, with 10 bases left between them. This CDR3 has 12 amino acids. CDR3 protein: CASSPRRDTQYF. CDR3 bases: TGTGCCAGCAGTCCCCGGCGGGATACGCAGTATTTT.

The genes are TRBV6-4 and TRBJ1-2; no clear D gene. V lost 2 bases and J lost 10, with 11 bases in between. Germline assignment: CDR1 MRHNA and CDR2 SNTAGT. The CDR3 consists of 12 residues. As DNA, the CDR3 is TGTGCCAGCAGTGACACCGAGGAGGTCTACACCTTC. It yields the protein CASSDTEEVYTF.

The chain joins TRBV6-6 to TRBJ2-5, with TRBD2 matching 8 bases. The DNA end is a closer match to TRBJ2-1, so the J assignment may be wrong. The CDR3 is 13 residues long. The V gene's germline CDR1 is MNHNY and CDR2 SVGAGI (reference sequence). In DNA, the CDR3 is TGTGCCAGCAGTCGCCGGGAGGGGAATGAGCAGTTCTTC. Amino acid sequence: CASSRREGNEQFF.

The rearrangement links TRBV6-2 or TRBV6-3 to TRBJ2-7; D might be TRBD1 (5 bases). V was clipped by 0 bases and J by 2 bases, with 23 bases between them. The CDR3 runs to 19 residues. In germline, CDR1 is MNHEY, CDR2 SVGEGT. The chain's CDR3 is CASSYSIAREDISAYEQYF. The CDR3 coding sequence is TGTGCCAGCAGTTACTCGATCGCCAGGGAAGATATTAGTGCCTACGAGCAGTACTTC.